The sequence of this TCR beta chain was determined in a study of blood T cell repertoires in COVID-19 (dated by TCRdb to about 2020). Broadly, across the study: Samples from collaborators originated in the United States, Italy and Spain and spanned both the acute and convalescent phases of COVID-19. Where available, HLA class I and class II types were obtained from metadata supplied by the sample provider rather than from assay-based typing. Samples were obtained from the ongoing ImmuneRACE study (first 160 participants) and from approximately 1,200 subjects provided by 6 global collaborators. Deeply sampled blood TCRbeta repertoires from subjects exposed to, actively infected with, or recovered from COVID-19 were included in the dataset. The repertoires were released in a freely available public database meant as a resource for research on the immune response to SARS-CoV-2. The material from the prospective study consisted of cDNA or gDNA derived from T cells, B-cell-depleted T cells, or PBMCs. Nearly every sample came with metadata listing a de-identified subject ID, COVID-19 status, age in years and sex. The paper's findings and limits, for the study overall: Clinical and demographic metadata were provided uncurated, with the amount varying by source and participant.

A word on this clone: Its antigen remains undetermined. One base away there is no much larger clone; base qualities are not given.

Collaborating institutions collected whole blood in K2EDTA tubes following their own protocols. For TCRbeta analysis, collaborator samples were shipped as frozen whole blood, as isolated PBMCs, or as DNA extracted from either sample type. TCRbeta CDR3 regions were amplified from genomic DNA using the immunoSEQ Assay, a bias-controlled multiplex PCR. The source study handled its data this way. Nucleated cell counts per sample were estimated from amplification of reference gene primers within the assay. To quantify the absolute abundance of each unique TCRbeta CDR3 rearrangement, sequence reads were collapsed and filtered. For each sample, productive Simpson clonality was calculated by taking the square root of Simpson's diversity index across productive rearrangements. This is the immuneACCESS table as TCRdb keeps it, with only in-frame sequences that have V and J called. A part of the clones is gone; compared with another copy, unresolved V genes explain less than half, and the rest is unexplained. V, J and clone size derive from that table, while D and trimming were established from the DNA sequence. Counted in this sample were 65,000 to 75,000 clones; about 81% of them appeared once. The ten largest make up about a sixth of the sample.

From the cysteine up to the phenylalanine, the CDR3 has a length of 12 residues. Just CDR3 DNA is preserved here, 36 bases in frame from base 1. V loses 6 bases, J loses 7 bases, and the germline ends lie 12 bases apart. The chain employs TRBV12-3 or TRBV12-4 and TRBJ2-5; there is no confident call for the D gene. The clonotype was recovered from an elderly man with acute or convalescent COVID-19. The material sequenced was peripheral blood. The sequenced DNA: TGTGCCAGCAGAAGACTGGCCGGGACCCAGTACTTC. Translated, it gives CASRRLAGTQYF.